The rows below give T cell receptor beta chains drawn from one sample of a study of T cells in Graves' hyperthyroidism and ophthalmopathy. MiXCR, run by TCRdb on the multiplex PCR reads, gives a single entry per CDR3 protein. The sample has approximately 420,000 distinct CDR3 sequences, about 15% seen once; the top ten hold approximately 29%. Input material: blood. These receptor sequences come from a woman aged 30 to 39 with Graves' hyperthyroidism. Each CDR3 is given with its conserved first and last residue. D genes are given only for firm matches. Only some rows state a clone size, as once, few, many or a class for expanded clones.

J | V | size | D | DNA | CDR3
TRBJ2-3 | TRBV3-1 | many | - | TGTGCCAGCAGCCTTTGGACGGCGACGGATACGCAGTATTTT | CASSLWTATDTQYF
TRBJ1-2 | TRBV27 | many | - | TGTGCCAGCAGTTTGGGGGGCAGGGGCTATGGCTACACCTTC | CASSLGGRGYGYTF
TRBJ1-2 | TRBV15 | - | - | TGTGCCACCAGCAGTGTAATCCAGGGGAGAGATGGCTACACCTTC | CATSSVIQGRDGYTF
TRBJ2-1 | TRBV13 | many | - | TGTGCCAGCAGCCCATCTCGGGGACATACCTACAATGAGCAGTTCTTC | CASSPSRGHTYNEQFF
TRBJ2-7 | TRBV4-1 | many | - | TGCGCCAGCAGCCAAGTTTTATTAGGTATGACAGAGTACGAGCAGTACTTC | CASSQVLLGMTEYEQYF
TRBJ2-1 | TRBV16 | many | - | TGTGCCAGCAGCCTGCAGGGCTTCAATGAGCAGTTCTTC | CASSLQGFNEQFF
TRBJ1-2 | TRBV19 | few | TRBD1 | TGTGCCAGTAGATGGGGACAGGACTATGGCTACACCTTC | CASRWGQDYGYTF
TRBJ2-1 | TRBV2 | many | - | TGTGCCAGCAGTGAAGTAGAACTAAAGTACAATGAGCAGTTCTTC | CASSEVELKYNEQFF
TRBJ2-7 | TRBV20-1 | many | TRBD2 | TGCAGTGCGTGGACTTCTAGCGGGAGAACCTACGAGCAGTACTTC | CSAWTSSGRTYEQYF
TRBJ2-3 | TRBV20-1 | - | - | TGCAGTGCTCCCAAGACCGGCACAGATACGCAGTATTTT | CSAPKTGTDTQYF
TRBJ2-7 | TRBV6-1 | many | - | TGTGCCAGCACCGTGGACATTGGGTCCTCTTGGAACGAGCAGTACTTC | CASTVDIGSSWNEQYF
TRBJ2-1 | TRBV5-1 | many | TRBD2 | TGCGCCAGCAGCTTCTCTAGCGGGGTTTACAATGAGCAGTTCTTC | CASSFSSGVYNEQFF
TRBJ2-5 | TRBV28 | many | - | TGTGCCAGCACTCGCGGGACAGTCCAAGAGACCCAGTACTTC | CASTRGTVQETQYF
TRBJ2-7 | TRBV6-1 | many | - | TGTGCCAGCAGTTCGGTCTCGCAGGGGAGGCATTACGAGCAGTACTTC | CASSSVSQGRHYEQYF
TRBJ2-3 | TRBV28 | - | - | TGTGCCAGCAGACTCTACCCTGGGACTCTGGCTAGCACAGATACGCAGTATTTT | CASRLYPGTLASTDTQYF
TRBJ2-2 | TRBV29-1 | - | - | TGCAGCACCCGGACAGTAGGAACCGGGGAGCTGTTTTTT | CSTRTVGTGELFF
TRBJ2-5 | TRBV2 | many | - | TGTGCCAGCAAAAGGACAGAGGGACTAATGTACCAAGAGACCCAGTACTTC | CASKRTEGLMYQETQYF
TRBJ1-1 | TRBV3-1 | many | TRBD1 | TGTGCCAGCAGTCAACTCGCCGGGACAGGGGTAAAGGCTTTCTTT | CASSQLAGTGVKAFF
TRBJ1-2 | TRBV25-1 | - | - | TGTGCCAGCAGTGGGCGTTTATCGAGCGCGGATGGCTACACCTTC | CASSGRLSSADGYTF
TRBJ1-6 | TRBV19 | - | - | TGTGCCAGCCAGTCCGGGGTCGGGAATTCACCCCTCCACTTT | CASQSGVGNSPLHF
TRBJ1-1 | TRBV7-2 | many | - | TGTGCCAGCAGCAAAGACAGTCGGAACACTGAAGCTTTCTTT | CASSKDSRNTEAFF
TRBJ1-5 | TRBV20-1 | - | TRBD1 | TGCAGTGCTAGAGCAGGGGGGGTTTATAGCAATCAGCCCCAGCATTTT | CSARAGGVYSNQPQHF
TRBJ1-4 | TRBV18 | many | TRBD1 | TGTGCCAGCTCGTATGAAACAGGGGGCGGTGAAAAACTGTTTTTT | CASSYETGGGEKLFF
TRBJ2-7 | TRBV29-1 | few | - | TGCAGCGTAGCTACAGGGTCCGGCGAGCAGTACTTC | CSVATGSGEQYF
TRBJ1-1 | TRBV5-4 | many | - | TGTGCCAGCAGGCCTGGATGGACGGGGGGCCTCACTGAAGCTTTCTTT | CASRPGWTGGLTEAFF
TRBJ2-5 | TRBV11-2 | many | TRBD1 | TGTGCCAGCAGCTTAGTGGGACAGGTCCAAGAGACCCAGTACTTC | CASSLVGQVQETQYF
TRBJ1-5 | TRBV18 | many | - | TGTGCCAGCAGCCCTAATAGCAATCAGCCCCAGCATTTT | CASSPNSNQPQHF
TRBJ2-7 | TRBV3-1 | many | - | TGTGCCAGCAGCCCCTTCTGGGCCGGCGAGCAGTACTTC | CASSPFWAGEQYF
TRBJ2-5 | TRBV24-1 | - | - | TGTACCACCAGCGATTCCCAACCGGGGCCAGAGACCCAGTACTTC | CTTSDSQPGPETQYF
TRBJ1-1 | TRBV12-3/TRBV12-4 | many | TRBD1 | TGTGCCAGCAGCCGACAGGGCACGCGCACTGAAGCTTTCTTT | CASSRQGTRTEAFF
TRBJ2-5 | TRBV28 | many | - | TGTGCCAGCAGTTTAAGGTTATCCCGGGAGACCCAGTACTTC | CASSLRLSRETQYF
TRBJ2-7 | TRBV3-1 | few | - | TGTGCCAGCAGCCAAGAATCGGCGCAGTACTTC | CASSQESAQYF
TRBJ2-7 | TRBV7-9 | many | - | TGTGCCAGCAGCCGGGCGTATGGGGTCGAGCAGTACTTC | CASSRAYGVEQYF
TRBJ2-2 | TRBV28 | many | TRBD1 | TGTGCCAGCAGCCCCCTCGAGGACAGGGGCCGGCTCTACACCGGGGAGCTGTTTTTT | CASSPLEDRGRLYTGELFF
TRBJ1-5 | TRBV13 | few | - | TGTGCCAGCAGACGGGACGGGAAGCCCCAGCATTTT | CASRRDGKPQHF
TRBJ2-1 | TRBV10-1 | few | - | TGCGCCAGCAGTGTAAGGCGGGACTATGAGCAGTTCTTC | CASSVRRDYEQFF
TRBJ2-3 | TRBV12-3/TRBV12-4 | many | - | TGTGCCAGCAGTTTAAGAGAAACCGAGGATACGCAGTATTTT | CASSLRETEDTQYF
TRBJ1-1 | TRBV5-1 | many | - | TGCGCCAGCAGCCCGTTGGGGGTTGAGAACACTGAAGCTTTCTTT | CASSPLGVENTEAFF
TRBJ1-1 | TRBV3-1 | many | TRBD1 | TGTGCCAGCAGTGACAGGGTCACTGAAGCTTTCTTT | CASSDRVTEAFF
TRBJ2-7 | TRBV9 | - | - | TGTGCCAGCAGCGAGGGGGGGAATCCTACCTACGAGCAGTACTTC | CASSEGGNPTYEQYF